This T cell receptor (beta chain) was observed in a study of blood T cell repertoires in COVID-19. Overall study context: The study drew acute and convalescent COVID-19 samples from the United States, Italy and Spain. T cells, B-cell-depleted T cells, or PBMCs provided the cDNA or gDNA that served as material.

The CDR3 has 15 amino acids. Per the germline V gene, CDR1 is LNHNV and CDR2 is YYDKDF (reference sequence). V shed 8 bases and J shed 9 bases, with 23 bases lying between them. As processed by the authors: Estimates of nucleated cell counts were drawn from the amplification of reference gene primers. Assay: immunoSEQ multiplex PCR; the TCRdb copy retains only in-frame clones and omits some. D and trimming were read from the DNA, whereas the V and J calls and clone size are those reported in that table. Seen here are around 150,000 clones, roughly 79% observed once, and the top ten hold 22%. This clone was observed a few times.

This TCR came from a woman of 80 years or more with acute or convalescent COVID-19. The sequenced sample consisted of peripheral blood. This chain connects TRBV15 to TRBJ2-1; D might be TRBD2 (6 bases). CDR3 region: CATAAVSGSRGEQFF. For the CDR3, the DNA is TGTGCCACCGCGGCGGTGTCCGGGAGCCGGGGTGAGCAGTTCTTC.